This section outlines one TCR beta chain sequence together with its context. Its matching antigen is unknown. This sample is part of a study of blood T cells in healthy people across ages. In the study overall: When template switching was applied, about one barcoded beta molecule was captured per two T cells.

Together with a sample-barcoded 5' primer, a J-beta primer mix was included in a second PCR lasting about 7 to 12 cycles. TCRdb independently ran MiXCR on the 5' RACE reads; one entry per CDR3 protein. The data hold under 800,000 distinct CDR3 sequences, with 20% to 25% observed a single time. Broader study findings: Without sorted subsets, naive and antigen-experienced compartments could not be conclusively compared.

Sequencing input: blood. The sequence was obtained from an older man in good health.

The CDR3 reads CASRSEGNGNAEAFF. CDR3 DNA: TGTGCCAGCAGAAGTGAGGGGAACGGTAACGCTGAAGCTTTCTTT. This rearrangement joins TRBV28 to TRBJ1-1, with a tentative D call TRBD1 (5 bases). The CDR3 consists of 15 residues. Germline V gene lookup returns CDR1 MDHEN and CDR2 SYDVKM. V was trimmed by 6 bases and J by 6 bases, leaving 20 bases between them. The variable domain in full, with the rest retrieved from reference TRBV28 and TRBJ1-1, is DVKVTQSSRYLVKRTGEKVFLECVQDMDHENMFWYRQDPGLGLRLIYFSYDVKMKEKGDIPEGYSVSREKKERFSLILESASTNQTSMYLCASRSEGNGNAEAFFGQGTRLTVV.